This T cell receptor beta chain was profiled in a study of cytomegalovirus exposure and HLA in healthy donors. Findings of the study overall: Cytomegalovirus association was listed for around 170 TCR beta chains. Reportedly, TCR beta sequences accurately predicted HLA-A and HLA-B alleles in most subjects.

CDR3 length equals 13 residues. CDR1 and CDR2 from the germline V gene are SGHVS and FQNEAQ. This clone was detected only once. What it recognizes is unknown. PCR primers comprised 60 Vbeta and 13 Jbeta primers. Sequencing was performed with immunoSEQ multiplex PCR; in TCRdb, only in-frame clones are kept and a portion is missing. The sample contains about 120,000 clones, about three quarters of which appear only once. The sequence derives from a man between 60 and 75 years old in good health and CMV-seropositive. Sequencing input: PBMCs. The rearrangement joins TRBV7-8 to TRBJ2-5, with 7 bases lining up with TRBD2. The last part of the DNA fits TRBJ2-7 better; the J call may be wrong. CDR3: CASSLLTGGEQYF. In DNA, the CDR3 is TGTGCCAGCAGCTTACTTACGGGGGGCGAGCAGTACTTC.